This T cell receptor (beta chain) came from a study of CXCR3-negative and CXCR3-positive naive CD8 T cells. Overall study findings and caveats: The TRB CDR3s that CXCR3-positive naive cells carried were more hydrophobic than those of CXCR3-negative naive cells.

Note on this clonotype: As yet, its antigen is unknown.

The authors made the TRB cDNA libraries by 5' RACE using UMI labels. No DNA is given; TCRdb re-called the 5' RACE reads and lists each CDR3 protein once. Its clone listing holds around 66,000 distinct CDR3 sequences. This CDR3 contains 14 residues. CDR1 is DFQATT, CDR2 SNEGSKA, per germline (reference sequence). The sequence came from a human donor in good health. Some clones in this sample may be carry-over from other donors' samples. The rearrangement joins TRBV20-1 to TRBJ2-7; the TRBD1 assignment by TCRdb is unverifiable without DNA. The sample consisted of naive CXCR3+ CD8+ T cells from blood. Subset meaning: CD45RO-CCR7+CD27+CD95- naive CD8+ T cells expressing CXCR3 (TNR3+). The CDR3: CSARELGGNYEQYF.